These 13 T cell receptor beta chains share one sample of origin, sequenced in a study of cytomegalovirus exposure and HLA in healthy donors. PCR employed 60 Vbeta and 13 Jbeta primers. Clones were read by immunoSEQ multiplex PCR, and TCRdb kept only the in-frame ones, dropping some. The sample carries approximately 76,000 clones, about 80% recorded once. The sample was PBMCs. These receptors were obtained from a young man in good health and CMV-seronegative.

The V call is TRBV11-3, the J call TRBJ2-1; 9 positions agree with TRBD1. Looked up from germline, CDR1 is SGHNT and CDR2 is YENEEA. This CDR3 is 16 amino acids long. J lost 7 bases, V lost 5 bases, and 12 bases had no gene match. CDR3 nucleotides: TGTGCCAGCAGCAAGACCGGGGGGACAGGGACAAATGAGCAGTTCTTC. It is translated as CASSKTGGTGTNEQFF.

The V and J genes are TRBV27 and TRBJ2-1; maybe TRBD2 (6 bases). CDR1 is MNHEY and CDR2 is SMNVEV in the germline V gene (reference sequence). Trimming stripped 4 bases from V and 0 bases from J, with 10 bases between. The CDR3 loop spans 15 amino acids. CDR3 in amino acids: CASSYGGSSYNEQFF. CDR3 in DNA: TGTGCCAGCAGTTATGGGGGGAGCTCCTACAATGAGCAGTTCTTC.

This chain connects TRBV30 to TRBJ2-1; D possibly corresponds to TRBD2 (5 bases). This CDR3 is 15 amino acids long. Germline assignment: CDR1 GTSNPN and CDR2 SVGIG (reference sequence). The V gene lost 3 bases and the J gene lost 0 bases, with 12 bases spanning the gap. This chain's CDR3 is CAWSLIANSYNEQFF. The CDR3 nucleotides are TGTGCCTGGAGCTTGATAGCGAACTCCTACAATGAGCAGTTCTTC.

The V call is TRBV19, the J call TRBJ2-1, with D maybe TRBD1 (5 bases). Germline CDR1 and CDR2: LNHDA and SQIVND (reference sequence). The CDR3 is made up of 14 amino acids. Trimming left V 3 bases short and J 9 bases short, with 15 bases between. The CDR3 spells CASSMATGTGEQFF. In nucleotides, the CDR3 is TGTGCCAGTAGTATGGCGACTGGCACAGGTGAGCAGTTCTTC.

The J gene is TRBJ2-6, the V gene TRBV2; unclear D gene. Trimming removed 3 bases from V and 0 bases from J, with 3 bases in between. Germline V lookup: CDR1 SNHLY, CDR2 FYNNEI. CDR3 size: 14 residues. CDR3 sequence reads: CASSESSGANVLTF. The CDR3 nucleotides are TGTGCCAGCAGTGAGAGCTCTGGGGCCAACGTCCTGACTTTC.

The chain couples TRBV30 to TRBJ1-2; D perhaps matches TRBD1 (5 bases). The CDR3 spans 15 residues. The V gene lost 1 base and the J gene lost 0 bases, with 12 bases spanning the gap. Germline loops: CDR1 GTSNPN, CDR2 SVGIG (reference sequence). The CDR3 nucleotides are TGTGCCTGGAGTGGCCAGACAGAAACTAACTATGGCTACACCTTC. It is translated as CAWSGQTETNYGYTF. Full variable domain (outside the CDR3, taken from reference TRBV30 and TRBJ1-2): SQTIHQWPATLVQPVGSPLSLECTVEGTSNPNLYWYRQAAGRGLQLLFYSVGIGQISSEVPQNLSASRPQDRQFILSSKKLLLSDSGFYLCAWSGQTETNYGYTFGSGTRLTVV.

V usage is TRBV15 and J usage is TRBJ2-7; TRBD1 matches at 10 bases. The germline V gene encodes CDR1 LNHNV and CDR2 YYDKDF (reference sequence). The CDR3 length is 17 residues. The V segment lost 0 bases and the J segment 0 bases; nucleotides outside the gene matches: 5. In nucleotides, the CDR3 is TGTGCCACCAGCAGAGAAAGCGGGACAGGGGCCTCCTACGAGCAGTACTTC. Residues: CATSRESGTGASYEQYF.

V usage is TRBV6-5 and J usage is TRBJ2-1; TRBD2 matches 11 bases. V gave up 4 bases and J gave up 3 bases; unmatched junction bases: 2. Germline V gene lookup returns CDR1 MNHEY and CDR2 SVGAGI. The CDR3 runs 15 residues. The CDR3 sequence is CASSSSGRRYNEQFF. The CDR3 nucleotides are TGTGCCAGCAGTTCTAGCGGGAGGCGCTACAATGAGCAGTTCTTC.

The rearrangement uses TRBV28 and TRBJ2-7; TRBD1 matches at 11 bases. The J segment lost 0 bases and the V segment lost 7 bases, leaving 8 bases of the junction unmatched. Germline lookup yields CDR1 MDHEN and CDR2 SYDVKM. The length of the CDR3 is 16 residues. CDR3 nucleotides: TGTGCCAGCACCAGAGGACAGGGGGCGAGCTCCTACGAGCAGTACTTC. Protein product: CASTRGQGASSYEQYF.

V and J are TRBV5-1 and TRBJ2-2, with TRBD1 identical over 9 bases. This CDR3 is 16 amino acids long. Losses at the gene ends were 7 bases for V and 2 bases for J; bases not matched to a gene: 9. CDR1 and CDR2 from the germline V gene are SGHRS and YFSETQ. The CDR3 protein is CASQKQGQGNTGELFF. CDR3 DNA: TGCGCCAGCCAGAAACAGGGACAGGGTAACACCGGGGAGCTGTTTTTT.

The chain uses TRBV29-1 and TRBJ2-2, with TRBD2 matching 10 bases. CDR3 length: 13 residues. Unmatched junction bases numbered 4, after V lost 6 bases and J lost 6 bases. CDR1 and CDR2 (germline): SQVTM, ANQGSEA. This CDR3 is CSVTSGVSGELFF. In DNA, the CDR3 is TGCAGCGTCACTAGCGGGGTATCCGGGGAGCTGTTTTTT.

V and J are TRBV7-9 and TRBJ1-2, with D possibly matching TRBD1 (5 bases). V gave up 5 bases and J gave up 4 bases, with 20 bases separating them. Germline assignment: CDR1 SEHNR and CDR2 FQNEAQ (reference sequence). This CDR3 is 16 amino acids long. The CDR3 region is CASSHGGGTGGYGYTF. Here the CDR3 DNA reads TGTGCCAGCAGCCACGGGGGGGGGACCGGGGGCTATGGCTACACCTTC.

This chain uses TRBV2 with TRBJ2-1; TRBD2 agrees at 9 bases. V was clipped by 3 bases and J by 8 bases; unmatched bases: 5. This CDR3 has 14 amino acids. CDR1 is SNHLY and CDR2 is FYNNEI in the germline V gene. The CDR3 loop is CASSDQRGVDEQFF. The CDR3 region has the DNA TGTGCCAGCAGTGACCAGCGGGGGGTTGATGAGCAGTTCTTC.